This TCR beta chain is from a study of regulatory T cells in long-lasting Graves disease. Time point in this sample: newly diagnosed GD, antithyroid drugs for less than 3 months. PBMCs were the source of the RNA used for TCR sequencing. This clonotype was seen ten or more times. Construction of TCR beta libraries relied on iRepertoire HTBI primers and on Arm-PCR targeting CDR3 regions. Methods used by the authors: Across the samples, identification revealed approximately 66 TRBV and 15 or so TRBJ segments. TCRdb itself ran the multiplex PCR reads through MiXCR, one entry per CDR3 protein. TCRdb's processing, not the authors', yielded these V and J calls. This table holds about 370,000 distinct CDR3 sequences, about 14% found once. This sequence originates from a female donor with Graves disease. The specimen comprised peripheral blood mononuclear cells (PBMCs), sampled at new diagnosis, from a patient treated with antithyroid drugs.

The CDR3 DNA reads as TGTGCCAGCAGCAGAGGGCATGGCACTGAAGCTTTCTTT. The encoded protein is CASSRGHGTEAFF. The J gene is TRBJ1-1, the V gene TRBV7-3; D is unclear. CDR3 length equals 13 residues. The V end was cut by 5 bases, the J end by 4 bases, with 11 bases between. Germline assignment: CDR1 SGHTA and CDR2 FQGTGA. The whole variable domain, filled in from reference TRBV7-3 and TRBJ1-1, reads GAGVSQTPSNKVTEKGKYVELRCDPISGHTALYWYRQSLGQGPEFLIYFQGTGAADDSGLPNDRFFAVRPEGSVSTLKIQRTERGDSAVYLCASSRGHGTEAFFGQGTRLTVV.